This TCR beta chain was recovered during a study of control samples from healthy donors and cancer patients. This clone was observed once. Germline trimming cut 4 bases from V and 4 bases from J; bases unmatched to any gene: 8. Germline CDR1 and CDR2: SGHRS and YFSETQ. This CDR3 comprises 15 residues. The data were produced by immunoSEQ multiplex PCR, yet TCRdb's version contains in-frame clones alone and is incomplete. This repertoire shows about 130,000 clones, roughly 92% found once; its top ten account for around 5.4%. V and J are TRBV5-1 and TRBJ2-1, with 7 positions matching TRBD2. This TCR was recovered from a man younger than 35 in good health. The specimen was blood. The chain's CDR3 is CASSDPAGLYNEQFF. CDR3 nucleotides: TGCGCCAGCAGCGACCCCGCGGGACTATACAATGAGCAGTTCTTC.